This T cell receptor beta chain stems from a study of cytomegalovirus exposure and HLA in healthy donors. Study observations and caveats: A later analysis found common viral pathogens apparently linked to several of the most significant clusters. TCR beta sequences reportedly predicted the HLA-A and HLA-B alleles of most subjects accurately.

As concerns this clone: The antigen is unknown.

PCR amplification relied on 60 Vbeta primers (plus 13 Jbeta primers). Repertoires were generated with immunoSEQ multiplex PCR, while TCRdb's copy carries only in-frame clones and drops some. The sample records about 190,000 clones, 82% being singletons. This sequence originates from a young woman in good health and CMV-seronegative. Specimen: PBMCs.

CDR3 region: CASKEGSYNEQFF. The CDR3 nucleotides read TGTGCCAGCAAGGAGGGGTCCTACAATGAGCAGTTCTTC. V and J are TRBV25-1 and TRBJ2-1; perhaps TRBD2 as D (6 bases). Trimming pared 7 bases from V and 1 base from J, leaving 8 bases between. This CDR3 contains 13 residues. Germline assignment: CDR1 MGHDK and CDR2 SYGVNS.